These 8 T cell receptor beta chains came from one sample sequenced in a study of cytomegalovirus exposure and HLA in healthy donors. The PCR ran on 60 Vbeta and 13 Jbeta primers. TCRdb's table, derived via immunoSEQ multiplex PCR, lists solely in-frame clones and lacks some. Its clone listing holds 150,000 to 200,000 clones. The sample taken for sequencing was PBMCs. The receptors were sampled from a man aged 25 to 40 in good health and CMV-seronegative.

The chain recombines TRBV7-3 with TRBJ2-1, with 7 bases fitting TRBD2. The CDR3 runs 19 residues. Germline CDR1 SGHTA, CDR2 FQGTGA. V lost 3 bases to trimming and J lost 1 base; unmatched junction nucleotides: 15. The CDR3 loop reads CASSFIGTTSYRSYNEQFF. The CDR3 bases are TGTGCCAGCAGCTTCATCGGGACTACATCGTACCGGTCCTACAATGAGCAGTTCTTC.

The CDR3 here is CASSLGGQGAWGTF. In nucleotides, the CDR3 is TGTGCCAGCAGCTTGGGCGGGCAGGGGGCCTGGGGCACCTTC. V gene TRBV5-5 combines with J gene TRBJ1-2; 8 bases match TRBD1. The CDR3 runs 14 residues. CDR1 and CDR2 (germline): SGHKS, YYEKEE (reference sequence). The trim removed 0 bases at V and 13 bases at J, leaving 11 bases unmatched. The full variable domain, completed using reference TRBV5-5 and TRBJ1-2, is DAGVTQSPTHLIKTRGQQVTLRCSPISGHKSVSWYQQVLGQGPQFIFQYYEKEERGRGNFPDRFSARQFPNYSSELNVNALLLGDSALYLCASSLGGQGAWGTFGSGTRLTVV.

This chain links TRBV30 with TRBJ1-2; 9 positions match TRBD1. CDR3 length equals 14 residues. V was clipped by 4 bases and J by 6 bases; unmatched bases: 9. CDR1 is GTSNPN and CDR2 is SVGIG in the germline V gene (reference sequence). This CDR3 reads CAWTSGTGQNGYTF. CDR3 DNA: TGTGCCTGGACCAGTGGGACAGGGCAGAATGGCTACACCTTC.

V usage is TRBV5-6 and J usage is TRBJ2-1, with D possibly TRBD1 on 5 matching bases. This CDR3 is 16 amino acids long. The germline CDR1 and CDR2 sequences are SGHDT and YYEEEE. V shed 1 base and J shed 0 bases, with 11 bases lying between them. The CDR3 DNA is TGTGCCAGCAGCTTGTCTTTCGACAGCTCCTACAATGAGCAGTTCTTC. This sequence encodes CASSLSFDSSYNEQFF.

The chain couples TRBV18 to TRBJ2-5, with 7 bases that match TRBD2. After removal of 4 bases from V and 5 bases from J, the junction contained 10 bases not matched to a gene. The CDR3 is 15 amino acids. CDR1 is KGHSH, CDR2 LQKENI, per germline. Written as DNA, the CDR3 is TGTGCCAGCTCACAGGGCCTAGCGGCGAGGGAGACCCAGTACTTC. Amino acid sequence: CASSQGLAARETQYF. The entire variable domain, with the rest obtained from reference TRBV18 and TRBJ2-5, is as follows: NAGVMQNPRHLVRRRGQEARLRCSPMKGHSHVYWYRQLPEEGLKFMVYLQKENIIDESGMPKERFSAEFPKEGPSILRIQQVVRGDSAAYFCASSQGLAARETQYFGPGTRLLVL.

The V call is TRBV19, the J call TRBJ2-5; tentative D call: TRBD1 (6 bases). Trimming removed 3 bases at V and 0 bases at J, with 11 bases between. The CDR3 length is 15 residues. Germline values: CDR1 LNHDA, CDR2 SQIVND (reference sequence). The CDR3 here is CASSMGTLHQETQYF. CDR3 sequence (DNA): TGTGCCAGTAGTATGGGGACATTACACCAAGAGACCCAGTACTTC.

The chain recombines TRBV21-1 with TRBJ2-7; the tabulated D call, TRBD2, remains unverified against the DNA. TRBV21-1 is a documented pseudogene. The CDR3 spans 11 residues. The DNA of the CDR3 is TGTGCCAGCAGCAAAAGCCACGAGCAGTACTTC. Residues: CASSKSHEQYF.

The V gene is TRBV12-5, the J gene TRBJ2-7; D not certain. Germline assignment: CDR1 LGHNT and CDR2 FRNRAP. CDR3 length equals 13 residues. V was cut by 3 bases and J by 6 bases, with 12 bases left in between. The CDR3 spells CASGFSEVSEQYF. The CDR3 nucleotides read TGTGCTAGTGGTTTTTCAGAGGTTTCCGAGCAGTACTTC.